This T cell receptor beta chain appears in the sequencing data of a study of beta chain features in type 1 diabetes. Comments on this clone: The antigen remains unidentified.

V was clipped by 4 bases and J by 5 bases; unmatched bases: 1. The CDR3 consists of 14 residues. The germline V gene encodes CDR1 SGHAT and CDR2 FQNNGV. The study reverse transcribed the entire isolated RNA, so it sequenced expressed TCRB transcripts. The average output of naive, central memory and regulatory T cell samples was around 3.5 million reads. Here immunoSEQ multiplex PCR was the method, and the copy in TCRdb shows in-frame clones only, minus some. The sample has roughly 350,000 clones; approximately 9.9% are singletons. The study's findings and limits: Reduced insertions and increased deletions marked VDJ junctions in type 1 diabetes patients. There was no resolution here of whether HLA type influences TCRB rearrangement.

Source material: naive CD4+ T cells from blood. V gene TRBV11-2 combines with J gene TRBJ1-5, with 11 bases that match TRBD1. The receptor's source is a woman in her twenties or thirties in good health. This CDR3 is CASSWGQGDQPQHF. The CDR3 region has the DNA TGTGCCAGCAGCTGGGGACAGGGGGATCAGCCCCAGCATTTT.